This T cell receptor beta chain emerged from a study of cytomegalovirus exposure and HLA in healthy donors. 60 Vbeta and 13 Jbeta primers were used in PCR. Some clones are missing from TCRdb's copy, which holds only in-frame ones; the method was immunoSEQ multiplex PCR. The sample holds roughly 110,000 clones, roughly 74% seen once. V shed 1 base, J shed 3 bases, and the junction held 4 bases outside the gene matches. CDR3 size: 15 residues. CDR1 and CDR2 (germline): KGHSH, LQKENI. The genes are TRBV18 and TRBJ2-7; 9 nucleotides agree with TRBD2. The sequenced sample was PBMCs. This TCR came from a man aged 35 to 55 in good health and CMV-seronegative. CDR3 DNA: TGTGCCAGCTCACCACGGGCTAGCGGGGACTACGAGCAGTACTTC. Residues: CASSPRASGDYEQYF.